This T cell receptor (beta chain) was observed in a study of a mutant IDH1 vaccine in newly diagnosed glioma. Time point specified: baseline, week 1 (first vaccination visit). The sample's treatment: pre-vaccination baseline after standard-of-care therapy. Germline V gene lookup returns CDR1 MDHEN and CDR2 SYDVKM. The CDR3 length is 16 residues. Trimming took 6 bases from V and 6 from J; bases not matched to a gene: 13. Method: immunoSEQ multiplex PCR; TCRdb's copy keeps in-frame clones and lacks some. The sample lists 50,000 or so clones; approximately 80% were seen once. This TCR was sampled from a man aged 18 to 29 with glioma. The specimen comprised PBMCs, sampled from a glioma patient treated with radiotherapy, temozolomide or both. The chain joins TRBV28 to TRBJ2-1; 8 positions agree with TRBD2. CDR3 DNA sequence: TGTGCCAGCAGCCTGGGAGAGCGGGAGTCGCCCAATGAGCAGTTCTTC. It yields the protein CASSLGERESPNEQFF. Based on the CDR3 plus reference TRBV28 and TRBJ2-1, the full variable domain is DVKVTQSSRYLVKRTGEKVFLECVQDMDHENMFWYRQDPGLGLRLIYFSYDVKMKEKGDIPEGYSVSREKKERFSLILESASTNQTSMYLCASSLGERESPNEQFFGPGTRLTVL.